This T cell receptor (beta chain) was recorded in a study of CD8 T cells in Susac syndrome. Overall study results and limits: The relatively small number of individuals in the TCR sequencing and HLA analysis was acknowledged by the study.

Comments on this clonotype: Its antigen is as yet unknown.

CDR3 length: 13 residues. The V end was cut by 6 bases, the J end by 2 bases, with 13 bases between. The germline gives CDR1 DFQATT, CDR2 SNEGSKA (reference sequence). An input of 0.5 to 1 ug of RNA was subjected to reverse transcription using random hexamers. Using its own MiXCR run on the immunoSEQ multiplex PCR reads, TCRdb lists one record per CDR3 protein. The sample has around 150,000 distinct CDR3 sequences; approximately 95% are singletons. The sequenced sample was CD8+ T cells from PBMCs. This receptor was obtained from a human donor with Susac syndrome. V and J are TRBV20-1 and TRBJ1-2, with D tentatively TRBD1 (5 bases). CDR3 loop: CSAELTDNYGYTF. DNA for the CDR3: TGCAGTGCGGAACTGACAGACAACTATGGCTACACCTTC.